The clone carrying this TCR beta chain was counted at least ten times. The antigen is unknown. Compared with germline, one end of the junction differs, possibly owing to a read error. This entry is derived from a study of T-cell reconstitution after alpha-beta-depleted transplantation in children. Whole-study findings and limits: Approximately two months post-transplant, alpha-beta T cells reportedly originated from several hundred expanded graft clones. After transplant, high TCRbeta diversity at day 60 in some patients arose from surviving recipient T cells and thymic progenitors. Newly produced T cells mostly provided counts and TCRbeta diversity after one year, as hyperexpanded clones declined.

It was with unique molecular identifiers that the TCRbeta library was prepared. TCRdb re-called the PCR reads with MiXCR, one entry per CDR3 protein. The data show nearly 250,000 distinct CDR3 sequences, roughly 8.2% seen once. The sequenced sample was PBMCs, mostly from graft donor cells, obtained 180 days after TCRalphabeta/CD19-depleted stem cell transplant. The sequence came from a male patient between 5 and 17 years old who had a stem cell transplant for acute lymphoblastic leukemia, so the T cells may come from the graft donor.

The CDR3 nucleotides are TGCGCCGCCCAGGATGGAACGGCAGCAACTAATGGAAAACTGTTTTTT. Amino acids: CAAQDGTAATNGKLFF. The chain couples TRBV10-2 to TRBJ1-4; D is uncertain. The CDR3 contains 16 residues. CDR1 is WSHSY and CDR2 is SAAADI in the germline V gene.